These 18 T cell receptor beta chains share one sample of origin, sequenced in a study of T cells in Graves' hyperthyroidism and ophthalmopathy. Amplification targeted TCR beta CDR3 regions from RNA transcripts. A first-round RT-PCR of the TCR CDR3 used the HTBI primer set. TCRdb passed the multiplex PCR reads through MiXCR, listing each CDR3 protein once. The data hold about 740,000 distinct CDR3 sequences, with less than 15% observed a single time. Sequences were obtained from blood. All receptors come from a woman aged 18-29 years with Graves' hyperthyroidism.

V and J are TRBV19 and TRBJ1-1; tentatively, D is TRBD1 (6 bases). The CDR3 contains 16 residues. Between the trimmed V and J ends, which lost 2 bases and 6 bases, there was a span of 19 bases. Germline loops: CDR1 LNHDA, CDR2 SQIVND (reference sequence). CDR3 DNA sequence: TGTGCCAGTAGTATAAACCCGGGGCAGGGGAATCCTGAAGCTTTCTTT. Translation gives CASSINPGQGNPEAFF.

This clonotype has a count of ten or more. V and J are TRBV7-2 and TRBJ2-7; possible D gene TRBD1, 6 bases. V was cut by 2 bases and J by 2 bases, with 10 bases left in between. This CDR3 is built from 14 residues. The germline V gene has CDR1 SGHTA and CDR2 FQGNSA. The CDR3 here is CASSLPRDTYEQYF. The CDR3 DNA sequence: TGTGCCAGCAGCTTACCCAGGGACACCTACGAGCAGTACTTC.

The gene calls are TRBV20-1 and TRBJ2-3, with D possibly TRBD2 on 6 matching bases. V was shortened by 7 bases and J by 5 bases, with 19 bases between the two germline ends. CDR1 and CDR2 (germline): DFQATT, SNEGSKA (reference sequence). CDR3 size: 14 residues. CDR3 bases: TGCAGTGGCCGATGGGACTGGAAGATAGATACGCAGTATTTT. Amino acids: CSGRWDWKIDTQYF.

The chain has TRBV15 and TRBJ1-4; TRBD1 agrees at 9 bases. CDR1 is LNHNV and CDR2 is YYDKDF in the germline V gene (reference sequence). CDR3 length: 14 residues. Trimming removed 2 bases from V and 11 bases from J; junction bases left unmatched: 6. CDR3: CATSRTQGAGKLFF. CDR3 DNA: TGTGCCACCAGCAGAACACAGGGGGCAGGGAAACTGTTTTTT. The complete variable domain, with remaining parts taken from reference TRBV15 and TRBJ1-4, reads DAMVIQNPRYQVTQFGKPVTLSCSQTLNHNVMYWYQQKSSQAPKLLFHYYDKDFNNEADTPDNFQSRRPNTSFCFLDIRSPGLGDTAMYLCATSRTQGAGKLFFGSGTQLSVL.

This clonotype was counted only a few times. The V call is TRBV10-1, the J call TRBJ2-7; no clear D gene. V was clipped by 2 bases and J by 2 bases, with 7 bases between them. The CDR3 runs to 13 residues. Per the germline V gene, CDR1 is WNHNN and CDR2 is SYGVQD (reference sequence). CDR3 protein: CASSENGPYEQYF. CDR3 nucleotides: TGCGCCAGCAGTGAGAACGGCCCCTACGAGCAGTACTTC.

The sample holds many counts of this clonotype. The CDR3 protein is CASSPPTTRDEQFF. The CDR3 DNA sequence: TGTGCCAGCTCACCACCAACGACGCGGGATGAGCAGTTCTTC. The J gene is TRBJ2-1, the V gene TRBV18, with TRBD2 as a possible D gene (5 bases). Germline assignment: CDR1 KGHSH and CDR2 LQKENI. Trimming pared 0 bases from V and 8 bases from J, leaving 11 bases between. This CDR3 spans 14 amino acids. The full variable domain, in which reference TRBV18 and TRBJ2-1 provide the parts outside the CDR3, is NAGVMQNPRHLVRRRGQEARLRCSPMKGHSHVYWYRQLPEEGLKFMVYLQKENIIDESGMPKERFSAEFPKEGPSILRIQQVVRGDSAAYFCASSPPTTRDEQFFGPGTRLTVL.

The chain uses TRBV4-1 and TRBJ2-1, with no clear D. This CDR3 has 16 residues. Per germline, CDR1 MGHRA and CDR2 YSYEKL. The V gene lost 0 bases and the J gene lost 1 base, with 10 bases spanning the gap. The CDR3, as DNA: TGCGCCAGCAGCCAAGATCTCGGGTTATCCTACAATGAGCAGTTCTTC. It is translated as CASSQDLGLSYNEQFF.

On this clonotype itself: A single base separates this from a much larger clone, so it may be a read error. This sequence joins TRBV12-3 or TRBV12-4 and TRBJ2-1; 7 bases are shared with TRBD2. This CDR3 spans 13 amino acids. CDR3 DNA: TGTGCCGGCAGTTTCGGGGAGGGAGCTGAGCAGTTCTTC. This gives the protein CAGSFGEGAEQFF.

This clonotype has a handful of counts. CDR3 coding DNA: TGCAGTGCTAGTGACAGGGGCCCTAGCGGGAGCATCTACGAGCAGTACTTC. Its protein product is CSASDRGPSGSIYEQYF. The V gene is TRBV20-1, the J gene TRBJ2-7; 10 bases are a match to TRBD2. Germline-derived CDR1 and CDR2 are DFQATT and SNEGSKA (reference sequence). The CDR3 loop spans 17 amino acids. Trimming took 3 bases from V and 3 from J; bases not matched to a gene: 14.

In this sample, this clonotype turned up a few times. This rearrangement joins TRBV20-1 to TRBJ1-2; a weak D match, TRBD1 (5 bases). Germline values: CDR1 DFQATT, CDR2 SNEGSKA (reference sequence). Trimming removed 2 bases from V and 3 bases from J, with 16 bases in between. CDR3 size: 15 residues. In DNA, the CDR3 is TGCAGTGCTAGACCCCCGGCAGGGCCTCACTATGGCTACACCTTC. Encoded protein: CSARPPAGPHYGYTF.

The chain's CDR3 is CASSYSSQREGRGTDTQYF. CDR3 nucleotide sequence: TGTGCCAGCAGTTACTCGAGCCAGCGGGAGGGCCGCGGCACAGATACGCAGTATTTT. The rearrangement joins TRBV6-2 or TRBV6-3 to TRBJ2-3, with TRBD2 matching 10 bases. J was trimmed by 1 base and V by 0 bases; bases with no gene match: 10. CDR3 size: 19 residues. Germline lookup yields CDR1 MNHEY and CDR2 SVGEGT.

This clonotype was observed a handful of times. The V and J genes are TRBV6-5 and TRBJ1-1; D perhaps matches TRBD1 (5 bases). This CDR3 has 16 amino acids. Per germline, CDR1 MNHEY and CDR2 SVGAGI. V shed 4 bases and J shed 3 bases, with 18 bases lying between them. In nucleotides, the CDR3 is TGTGCCAGCAGTTGGGGTATAAAGGACATCTACACTGAAGCTTTCTTT. Translation: CASSWGIKDIYTEAFF.

This clonotype was detected only a few times. CDR3 coding DNA: TGCAGTGCTAGAGTGGGGTCGGGCATTCAGTACTTC. Protein product: CSARVGSGIQYF. This chain uses TRBV20-1 with TRBJ2-4; D remains unclear. This CDR3 contains 12 residues. Per the germline V gene, CDR1 is DFQATT and CDR2 is SNEGSKA (reference sequence). V was cut by 1 base and J by 9 bases, with 10 bases left in between.

The rearrangement uses TRBV6-1 and TRBJ2-7; the D is unclear. Germline-derived CDR1 and CDR2 are MNHNS and SASEGT. The V end lost 5 bases, the J end lost 1 base, and 15 bases lay between the germline ends. The CDR3 covers 15 residues. The CDR3 bases are TGTGCCAGCAGTTATAGGCATGACGTTTCCTACGAGCAGTACTTC. Its translation is CASSYRHDVSYEQYF.

The chain couples TRBV9 to TRBJ2-6, with TRBD1 identical over 8 bases. Germline trimming cut 3 bases from V and 3 bases from J; bases unmatched to any gene: 8. The germline V gene has CDR1 SGDLS and CDR2 YYNGEE. This CDR3 spans 17 amino acids. The CDR3, as DNA: TGTGCCAGCAGCGGCAGGGGGCGCGTTGATGGGGCCAACGTCCTGACTTTC. Translating gives CASSGRGRVDGANVLTF.

This clonotype showed up just a few times. V is TRBV10-3 and J is TRBJ1-1; D gene unclear. The CDR3 length is 14 residues. Germline V lookup: CDR1 ENHRY, CDR2 SYGVKD. V dropped 2 bases and J dropped 4 bases, with 11 bases sitting between them. The DNA of the CDR3 is TGTGCCATCAGTGAGAGGTCAGGCGGCACTGAAGCTTTCTTT. The encoded protein is CAISERSGGTEAFF.

This clonotype showed up many times. The chain couples TRBV30 to TRBJ2-7; TRBD1 aligns across 8 bases. CDR1 GTSNPN and CDR2 SVGIG come from the germline V gene (reference sequence). J gave up 4 bases and V 2 bases, and 7 bases lay outside the gene matches. CDR3 length equals 14 residues. The CDR3 reads CAWSPGGSGYEQYF. DNA of the CDR3: TGTGCCTGGAGTCCAGGGGGCTCGGGATACGAGCAGTACTTC.

This clonotype has only a few counts. V gene TRBV20-1 combines with J gene TRBJ1-6, with a weak D call TRBD1 (6 bases). V lost 0 bases and J 7 bases, leaving 19 bases between the germline ends. The CDR3 consists of 17 residues. Germline CDR1 is DFQATT and CDR2 is SNEGSKA (reference sequence). CDR3 protein: CSARDPRQVESNSPLHF. The CDR3 coding sequence is TGCAGTGCTAGAGATCCCCGACAGGTGGAATCGAATTCACCCCTCCACTTT.